The rows below give T cell receptor beta chains drawn from one sample of a study of T cell repertoires in cytomegalovirus infection. Each CDR3 protein gets one entry after TCRdb re-called the reads with MiXCR. In the table there are around 71,000 distinct CDR3 sequences, roughly 22% of which are singletons. Their target antigens are unknown. Sequencing was performed on CD8+ T cells from cultured PBMCs, taken from culture after CMV antigen stimulation. Receptor source: a human donor in good health (CMV status not recorded). Some clones in this sample may be carry-over from other donors' samples. The CDR3 runs from the conserved cysteine through the conserved F or W. The D gene is left open where the match is weak. Rows give clone size only sometimes, using once, few, many, or a class for an expanded clone.

CDR3: CASSGDREFQPQHF; DNA: TGTGCCAGCAGTGGGGACAGGGAATTTCAGCCCCAGCATTTT; V: TRBV27; size: -; D: TRBD1; length: 14; J: TRBJ1-5
CDR3: CSATGPLNTEAFF; DNA: TGCAGTGCAACGGGACCGCTGAACACTGAAGCTTTCTTT; V: TRBV20-1; size: few; D: -; length: 13; J: TRBJ1-1
CDR3: CASSQDFTETSTDTQYF; DNA: TGTGCCAGCAGCCAAGATTTTACGGAAACTAGCACAGATACGCAGTATTTT; V: TRBV3-1; size: few; D: -; length: 17; J: TRBJ2-3
CDR3: CASSSHLDTQYF; DNA: TGTGCCAGCAGTTCACATCTTGATACGCAGTATTTT; V: TRBV12-3/TRBV12-4; size: once; D: -; length: 12; J: TRBJ2-3
CDR3: CASSLSGRGLETQYF; DNA: TGTGCCAGCAGTTTAAGCGGCAGGGGTTTAGAGACCCAGTACTTC; V: TRBV12-3/TRBV12-4; size: -; D: -; length: 15; J: TRBJ2-5
CDR3: CASSFLAGLTDTQYF; DNA: TGTGCCAGCAGCTTTCTAGCGGGGTTGACAGATACGCAGTATTTT; V: TRBV7-8; size: -; D: TRBD2; length: 15; J: TRBJ2-3
CDR3: CASSVRGGETQYF; DNA: TGTGCCAGCAGTGTACGGGGGGGCGAGACCCAGTACTTC; V: TRBV12-3/TRBV12-4; size: few; D: TRBD2; length: 13; J: TRBJ2-5
CDR3: CASSYSRGLTPTYNEQFF; DNA: TGTGCCAGCAGTTACTCTCGGGGACTCACCCCCACCTACAATGAGCAGTTCTTC; V: TRBV6-2/TRBV6-3; size: -; D: -; length: 18; J: TRBJ2-1
CDR3: CATSRDRETGELFF; DNA: TGTGCCACCAGCCGGGACAGGGAAACCGGGGAGCTGTTTTTT; V: TRBV15; size: -; D: TRBD1; length: 14; J: TRBJ2-2
CDR3: CASSLGGTGAGNTIYF; DNA: TGTGCCAGCAGCTTAGGGGGCACTGGCGCTGGAAACACCATATATTTT; V: TRBV11-2; size: -; D: -; length: 16; J: TRBJ1-3
CDR3: CASSKDGYEQYF; DNA: TGTGCCAGCAGTAAGGATGGCTACGAGCAGTACTTC; V: TRBV6-6; size: few; D: -; length: 12; J: TRBJ2-7
CDR3: CASSLSVYEQYF; DNA: TGCGCCAGCAGCTTGTCAGTCTACGAGCAGTACTTC; V: TRBV5-1; size: few; D: -; length: 12; J: TRBJ2-7
CDR3: CASRQVMNTEAFF; DNA: TGTGCCAGCAGACAAGTCATGAACACTGAAGCTTTCTTT; V: TRBV6-2/TRBV6-3; size: few; D: -; length: 13; J: TRBJ1-1
CDR3: CARRGDGVRTDTQYF; DNA: TGTGCCAGAAGAGGGGACGGGGTCCGCACAGATACGCAGTATTTT; V: TRBV2; size: few; D: -; length: 15; J: TRBJ2-3
CDR3: CASSLTPGNTIYF; DNA: TGTGCCAGCAGCTTAACCCCTGGAAACACCATATATTTT; V: TRBV7-3; size: few; D: -; length: 13; J: TRBJ1-3
CDR3: CASSFTAGTGRHNEQFF; DNA: TGTGCCAGCAGTTTCACCGCCGGGACAGGGAGGCACAATGAGCAGTTCTTC; V: TRBV6-2/TRBV6-3; size: few; D: TRBD1; length: 17; J: TRBJ2-1
CDR3: CSARQNSGNTIYF; DNA: TGCAGTGCTAGACAGAACTCTGGAAACACCATATATTTT; V: TRBV20-1; size: few; D: -; length: 13; J: TRBJ1-3
CDR3: CASGKTGYEQYF; DNA: TGTGCTAGTGGTAAGACAGGGTACGAGCAGTACTTC; V: TRBV12-5; size: few; D: TRBD1; length: 12; J: TRBJ2-7
CDR3: CASSLALLQYEQYF; DNA: TGTGCCAGCAGCTTAGCGCTGTTACAGTACGAGCAGTACTTC; V: TRBV7-2; size: few; D: -; length: 14; J: TRBJ2-7
CDR3: CASSEAERGGDTQYF; DNA: TGTGCCAGCAGTGAAGCAGAGCGGGGGGGCGATACGCAGTATTTT; V: TRBV6-1; size: -; D: TRBD2; length: 15; J: TRBJ2-3
CDR3: CASSYTQAGNQPQHF; DNA: TGTGCCAGCAGTTACACTCAAGCGGGGAATCAGCCCCAGCATTTT; V: TRBV6-6; size: few; D: -; length: 15; J: TRBJ1-5
CDR3: CASSFAGGLADDNEQFF; DNA: TGTGCCAGCAGCTTCGCCGGAGGACTAGCGGATGACAATGAGCAGTTCTTC; V: TRBV7-8; size: -; D: TRBD2; length: 17; J: TRBJ2-1
CDR3: CASSWDSQRGANTEAFF; DNA: TGTGCCAGCAGCTGGGACAGTCAGAGGGGCGCTAACACTGAAGCTTTCTTT; V: TRBV7-6; size: few; D: TRBD1; length: 17; J: TRBJ1-1
CDR3: CASSFGAGPFYNEQFF; DNA: TGTGCCAGCAGCTTTGGGGCGGGACCTTTCTACAATGAGCAGTTCTTC; V: TRBV6-1; size: few; D: -; length: 16; J: TRBJ2-1
CDR3: CASSLGTNQETQYF; DNA: TGTGCCAGCAGCTTAGGGACGAATCAAGAGACCCAGTACTTC; V: TRBV5-6; size: -; D: -; length: 14; J: TRBJ2-5
CDR3: CASSLRGDSYEQYF; DNA: TGTGCTAGCAGCTTACGCGGGGACAGCTACGAGCAGTACTTC; V: TRBV7-7; size: few; D: -; length: 14; J: TRBJ2-7
CDR3: CASSGDGQNTGELFF; DNA: TGTGCCAGCAGCGGAGACGGACAGAACACCGGGGAGCTGTTTTTT; V: TRBV7-6; size: -; D: -; length: 15; J: TRBJ2-2
CDR3: CASSPPTGSGNTIYF; DNA: TGTGCCAGCAGCCCCCCGACAGGGTCTGGAAACACCATATATTTT; V: TRBV7-2; size: -; D: TRBD1; length: 15; J: TRBJ1-3
CDR3: CASSYSPGGDADTQYF; DNA: TGTGCCAGCAGTTACTCCCCAGGGGGCGATGCAGATACGCAGTATTTT; V: TRBV6-5; size: few; D: TRBD1; length: 16; J: TRBJ2-3
CDR3: CASSQAPSGGTDTQYF; DNA: TGCGCCAGCAGCCAAGCCCCTAGCGGGGGCACAGATACGCAGTATTTT; V: TRBV4-1; size: -; D: TRBD2; length: 16; J: TRBJ2-3
CDR3: CASSLRSEGGRYNEQFF; DNA: TGTGCCAGCAGTTTACGAAGTGAAGGGGGCCGCTACAATGAGCAGTTCTTC; V: TRBV28; size: -; D: TRBD1; length: 17; J: TRBJ2-1
CDR3: CASSLFDRNYEQYF; DNA: TGTGCCAGCAGCTTATTCGACAGGAACTACGAGCAGTACTTC; V: TRBV7-9; size: once; D: -; length: 14; J: TRBJ2-7
CDR3: CASSMTGVGGYNSPLHF; DNA: TGTGCCAGCAGCATGACAGGCGTTGGGGGCTATAATTCACCCCTCCACTTT; V: TRBV7-3; size: -; D: -; length: 17; J: TRBJ1-6
CDR3: CASSHTGTSGDTQYF; DNA: TGTGCCAGCAGCCATACCGGGACTAGCGGAGATACGCAGTATTTT; V: TRBV12-3/TRBV12-4; size: few; D: TRBD2; length: 15; J: TRBJ2-3
CDR3: CASSLYSVASYEQYF; DNA: TGTGCCAGCAGCTTATACAGCGTTGCGTCTTACGAGCAGTACTTC; V: TRBV7-2; size: -; D: -; length: 15; J: TRBJ2-7
CDR3: CASSRDRAGTEAFF; DNA: TGTGCCAGCAGTCGGGACAGGGCGGGCACTGAAGCTTTCTTT; V: TRBV6-6; size: few; D: TRBD1; length: 14; J: TRBJ1-1
CDR3: CASSSYRGYEQYF; DNA: TGTGCCAGCAGCTCCTACCGGGGGTACGAGCAGTACTTC; V: TRBV7-2; size: -; D: -; length: 13; J: TRBJ2-7
CDR3: CASSLGALPSTDTQYF; DNA: TGTGCCAGCAGTCTCGGGGCTCTCCCTAGCACAGATACGCAGTATTTT; V: TRBV12-3/TRBV12-4; size: -; D: -; length: 16; J: TRBJ2-3
CDR3: CASSPGQDQPQHF; DNA: TGTGCCAGCAGTCCGGGACAGGATCAGCCCCAGCATTTT; V: TRBV27; size: -; D: TRBD1; length: 13; J: TRBJ1-5
CDR3: CASRDRGPADTQYF; DNA: TGTGCCTCCCGGGACAGGGGGCCCGCAGATACGCAGTATTTT; V: TRBV19; size: -; D: TRBD1; length: 14; J: TRBJ2-3
CDR3: CASSLTGSYNEQFF; DNA: TGTGCCAGCAGTTTGACAGGGTCCTACAATGAGCAGTTCTTC; V: TRBV6-1; size: many; D: TRBD1; length: 14; J: TRBJ2-1
CDR3: CASSFGGETQYF; DNA: TGTGCCAGCAGTTTTGGGGGAGAGACCCAGTACTTC; V: TRBV12-3/TRBV12-4; size: -; D: -; length: 12; J: TRBJ2-5
CDR3: CASSFGLEQFF; DNA: TGTGCCAGCAGCTTTGGGCTTGAGCAGTTCTTC; V: TRBV5-6; size: -; D: -; length: 11; J: TRBJ2-1
CDR3: CASSYINGYTF; DNA: TGTGCCAGCAGTTACATCAATGGCTACACCTTC; V: TRBV6-2/TRBV6-3; size: -; D: -; length: 11; J: TRBJ1-2
CDR3: CASSEDISGNTEAFF; DNA: TGTGCCAGCAGTGAGGACATATCTGGGAACACTGAAGCTTTCTTT; V: TRBV6-1; size: -; D: -; length: 15; J: TRBJ1-1
CDR3: CASSLWGGNEKLFF; DNA: TGTGCCAGCAGCTTATGGGGGGGTAATGAAAAACTGTTTTTT; V: TRBV7-2; size: few; D: -; length: 14; J: TRBJ1-4
CDR3: CASSLALGGSEAFF; DNA: TGTGCCAGCAGCTTAGCGTTGGGGGGCTCTGAAGCTTTCTTT; V: TRBV7-9; size: once; D: -; length: 14; J: TRBJ1-1
CDR3: CASSLSPGQGETQYF; DNA: TGTGCCAGCAGCCTCTCGCCGGGACAGGGAGAGACCCAGTACTTC; V: TRBV5-6; size: -; D: TRBD1; length: 15; J: TRBJ2-5
CDR3: CASSVGAYGYTF; DNA: TGTGCCAGCAGTGTAGGGGCCTATGGCTACACCTTC; V: TRBV12-3/TRBV12-4; size: -; D: -; length: 12; J: TRBJ1-2
CDR3: CASSLGASTDTQYF; DNA: TGTGCCAGCAGTTTGGGAGCTAGCACAGATACGCAGTATTTT; V: TRBV12-3/TRBV12-4; size: -; D: -; length: 14; J: TRBJ2-3
CDR3: CASSVDPEPRGYTF; DNA: TGTGCCAGCAGCGTAGACCCGGAACCAAGGGGCTACACCTTC; V: TRBV9; size: -; D: -; length: 14; J: TRBJ1-2
CDR3: CASSFETSNTGELFF; DNA: TGTGCCAGCAGCTTTGAGACTTCTAACACCGGGGAGCTGTTTTTT; V: TRBV7-2; size: -; D: -; length: 15; J: TRBJ2-2
CDR3: CATSRTSGGSLSYEQYF; DNA: TGTGCCACCAGCAGAACTAGCGGGGGGAGCCTATCCTACGAGCAGTACTTC; V: TRBV15; size: once; D: TRBD2; length: 17; J: TRBJ2-7
CDR3: CASSSLLNSGNTIYF; DNA: TGTGCCAGCAGCTCACTACTTAACTCTGGAAACACCATATATTTT; V: TRBV7-6; size: -; D: -; length: 15; J: TRBJ1-3